This passage covers 7 T cell receptor beta chains from one sample sequenced in a study of blood T cells in healthy people across ages. Using a J-beta primer mix together with a sample-barcoded 5' primer, a second PCR was run for about 7 to 12 cycles. TCRdb processed the 5' RACE reads anew with MiXCR; each CDR3 protein has one entry. The sample holds nearly 800,000 distinct CDR3 sequences, approximately 25% seen once. The sample was also linked to a second study, of T cells of mothers and their children.

Sequencing was carried out using blood. The source is a boy aged 5-17 years in good health.

This clonotype occurred a few times. The conserved closing phenylalanine or tryptophan is absent in this CDR3, likely reflecting a read error. The chain couples TRBV12-3 or TRBV12-4 to TRBJ2-1; no reliable D call. The length of the CDR3 is 16 residues. With 3 bases removed from V and 2 bases from J, the gap between germline ends came to 14 bases. CDR3: CASSLIDRLTYNEQFL. The CDR3 coding sequence is TGTGCCAGCAGTTTGATTGACCGTTTAACCTACAATGAGCAGTTCCTC.

The rearrangement joins TRBV12-3 or TRBV12-4 to TRBJ2-1; D is unresolved. Trimming removed 8 bases at V and 5 bases at J, with 13 bases between. This CDR3 has 13 amino acids. CDR3 nucleotides: TGTGCCAGCCGGACCACGACGCACAATGAGCAGTTCTTC. It translates to CASRTTTHNEQFF.

This clonotype was recorded at least ten times. V usage is TRBV6-2 or TRBV6-3 and J usage is TRBJ2-3, with D maybe TRBD2 (6 bases). This CDR3 spans 16 amino acids. V dropped 4 bases and J dropped 4 bases, with 18 bases sitting between them. From germline, CDR1 is MNHEY and CDR2 SVGEGT. The CDR3 loop is CASSSVPGEGADTQYF. The CDR3 DNA reads TGTGCCAGCAGTTCTGTCCCGGGAGAAGGTGCAGATACGCAGTATTTT.

The V and J genes are TRBV28 and TRBJ2-7, with 8 bases that match TRBD2. With 3 bases clipped from V and 4 bases from J, the junction kept 11 bases outside the gene matches. The CDR3 spans 16 residues. Per germline, CDR1 MDHEN and CDR2 SYDVKM. The CDR3, as DNA: TGTGCCAGCAGTTTTCACGCGGCGGGAGGATCATACGAGCAGTACTTC. Translating gives CASSFHAAGGSYEQYF.

The chain joins TRBV6-5 to TRBJ2-4; D ambiguous. The germline V and J ends were trimmed by 5 bases and 6 bases, with 17 bases remaining between them. Looked up from germline, CDR1 is MNHEY and CDR2 is SVGAGI. The CDR3 length is 15 residues. CDR3 protein: CASSPEHQEGNIQYF. The CDR3 nucleotides read TGTGCCAGCAGTCCTGAGCATCAAGAAGGAAACATTCAGTACTTC.

This chain connects TRBV24-1 to TRBJ1-2; possible D gene TRBD1, 5 bases. The CDR3 spans 13 residues. Germline V CDR1 and CDR2: KGHDR, SFDVKD. V gave up 3 bases and J gave up 3 bases, with 7 bases separating them. This CDR3 reads CATSDQGHYGYTF. In DNA form, the CDR3 reads TGTGCCACCAGTGATCAGGGCCACTATGGCTACACCTTC.

This clonotype was picked up a small number of times. V and J are TRBV12-3 or TRBV12-4 and TRBJ2-7; D is possibly TRBD2 (6 bases). V lost 2 bases, J lost 2 bases, and 13 bases lay in between. There are 15 residues in the CDR3. CDR3 coding DNA: TGTGCCAGCAGTTTATCCGGGACTTCTACCTACGAGCAGTACTTC. This gives the protein CASSLSGTSTYEQYF.